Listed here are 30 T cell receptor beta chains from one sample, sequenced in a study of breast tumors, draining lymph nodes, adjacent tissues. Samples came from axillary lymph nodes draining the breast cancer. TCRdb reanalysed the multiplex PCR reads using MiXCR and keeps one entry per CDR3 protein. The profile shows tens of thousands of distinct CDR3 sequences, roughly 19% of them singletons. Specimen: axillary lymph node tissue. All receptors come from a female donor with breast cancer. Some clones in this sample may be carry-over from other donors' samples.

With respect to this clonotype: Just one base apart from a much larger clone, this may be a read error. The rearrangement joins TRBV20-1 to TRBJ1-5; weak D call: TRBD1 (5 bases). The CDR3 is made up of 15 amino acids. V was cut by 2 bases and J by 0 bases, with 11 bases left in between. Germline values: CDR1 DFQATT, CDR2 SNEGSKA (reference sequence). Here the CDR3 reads CSARTAGCSNQPQHF. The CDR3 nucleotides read TGCAGTGCTAGAACGGCAGGGTGTAGCAATCAGCCCCAGCATTTT.

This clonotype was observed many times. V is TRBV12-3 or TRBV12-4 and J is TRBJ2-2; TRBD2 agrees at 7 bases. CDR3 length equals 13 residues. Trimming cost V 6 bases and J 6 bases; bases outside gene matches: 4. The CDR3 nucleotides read TGTGCCAGCAGGAGACTAGCCGCCGGGGAGCTGTTTTTT. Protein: CASRRLAAGELFF.

The CDR3 sequence is CASSQDVGTPSKAQHF. The CDR3 nucleotides are TGTGCCAGCAGCCAAGATGTAGGGACACCCTCCAAGGCCCAGCATTTT. The chain couples TRBV3-1 to TRBJ1-5; tentatively, D is TRBD1 (6 bases). CDR1 and CDR2 (germline): LGHDT, YNNKEL (reference sequence). The CDR3 is made up of 16 amino acids. V lost 0 bases to trimming and J lost 11 bases, with 20 bases between them.

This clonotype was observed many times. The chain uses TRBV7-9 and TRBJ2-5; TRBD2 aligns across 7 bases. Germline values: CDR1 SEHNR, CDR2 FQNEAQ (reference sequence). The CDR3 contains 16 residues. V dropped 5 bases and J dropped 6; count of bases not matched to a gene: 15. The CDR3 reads CASSPTTSVLGKTQYF. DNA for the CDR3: TGTGCCAGCAGCCCAACCACTAGCGTGTTAGGAAAGACCCAGTACTTC.

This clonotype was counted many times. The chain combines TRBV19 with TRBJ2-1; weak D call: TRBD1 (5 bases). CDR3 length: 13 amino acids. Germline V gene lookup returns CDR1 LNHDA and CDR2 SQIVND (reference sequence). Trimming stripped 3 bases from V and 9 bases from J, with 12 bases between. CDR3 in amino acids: CASSISQGSEQFF. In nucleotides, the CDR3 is TGTGCCAGTAGTATCTCCCAGGGTAGTGAGCAGTTCTTC.

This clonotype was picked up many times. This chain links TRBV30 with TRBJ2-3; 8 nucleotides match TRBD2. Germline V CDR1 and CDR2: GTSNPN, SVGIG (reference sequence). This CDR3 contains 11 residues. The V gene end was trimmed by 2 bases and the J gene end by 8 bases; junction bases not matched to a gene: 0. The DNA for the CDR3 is TGTGCCTGGAGTAGCGGGAGTACGCAGTATTTT. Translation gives CAWSSGSTQYF. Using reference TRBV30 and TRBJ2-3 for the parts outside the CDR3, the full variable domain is SQTIHQWPATLVQPVGSPLSLECTVEGTSNPNLYWYRQAAGRGLQLLFYSVGIGQISSEVPQNLSASRPQDRQFILSSKKLLLSDSGFYLCAWSSGSTQYFGPGTRLTVL.

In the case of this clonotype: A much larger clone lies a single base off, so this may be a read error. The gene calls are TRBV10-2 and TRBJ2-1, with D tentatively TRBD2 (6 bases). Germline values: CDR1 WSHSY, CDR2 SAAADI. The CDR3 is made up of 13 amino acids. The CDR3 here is CTSGGGLSGEQFF. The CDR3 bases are TGCACCAGCGGCGGAGGGCTATCTGGTGAGCAGTTCTTC.

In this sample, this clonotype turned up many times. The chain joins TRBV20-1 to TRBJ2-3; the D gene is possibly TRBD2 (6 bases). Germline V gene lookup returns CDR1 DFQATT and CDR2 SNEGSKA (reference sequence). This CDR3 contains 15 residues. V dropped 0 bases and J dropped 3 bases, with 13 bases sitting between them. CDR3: CSARDRRAGTDTQYF. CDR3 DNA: TGCAGTGCTAGAGATCGGAGGGCCGGGACAGATACGCAGTATTTT.

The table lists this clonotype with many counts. The CDR3 region is CASSLSGGRAYEQYF. As DNA, the CDR3 is TGTGCCAGCAGTTTATCAGGGGGGAGGGCCTACGAGCAGTACTTC. The rearrangement joins TRBV27 to TRBJ2-7; maybe TRBD2 (7 bases). V lost 0 bases and J lost 2, with 11 bases in between. The CDR3 covers 15 residues. The germline V gene encodes CDR1 MNHEY and CDR2 SMNVEV (reference sequence).

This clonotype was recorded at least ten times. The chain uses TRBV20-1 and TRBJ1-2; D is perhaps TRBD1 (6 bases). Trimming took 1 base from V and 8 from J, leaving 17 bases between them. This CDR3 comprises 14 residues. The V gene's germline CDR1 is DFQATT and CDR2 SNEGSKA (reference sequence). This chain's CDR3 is CSARAPQGGRGYTF. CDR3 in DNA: TGCAGTGCTAGAGCCCCACAGGGAGGTAGGGGCTACACCTTC.

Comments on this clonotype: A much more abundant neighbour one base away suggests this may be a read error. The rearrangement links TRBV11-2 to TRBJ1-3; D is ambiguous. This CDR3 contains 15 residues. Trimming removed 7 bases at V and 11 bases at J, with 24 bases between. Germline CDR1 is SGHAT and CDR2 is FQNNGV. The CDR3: CASKKDDRRLNAIYF. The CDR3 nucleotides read TGTGCCAGCAAAAAGGATGACCGGCGATTGAACGCCATATATTTT.

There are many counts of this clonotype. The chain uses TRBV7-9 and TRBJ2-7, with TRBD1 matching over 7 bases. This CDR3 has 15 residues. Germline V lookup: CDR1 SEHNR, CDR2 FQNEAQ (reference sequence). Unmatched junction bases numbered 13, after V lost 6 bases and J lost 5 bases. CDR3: CASSRPEQGVDEQYF. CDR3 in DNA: TGTGCCAGCAGTCGACCCGAGCAGGGGGTAGACGAGCAGTACTTC.

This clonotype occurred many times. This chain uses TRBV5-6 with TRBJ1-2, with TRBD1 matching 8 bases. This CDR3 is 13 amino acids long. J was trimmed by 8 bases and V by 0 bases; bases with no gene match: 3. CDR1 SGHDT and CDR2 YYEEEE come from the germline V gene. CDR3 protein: CASSLVQGDGYTF. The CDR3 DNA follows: TGTGCCAGCAGCTTGGTACAGGGGGACGGCTACACCTTC.

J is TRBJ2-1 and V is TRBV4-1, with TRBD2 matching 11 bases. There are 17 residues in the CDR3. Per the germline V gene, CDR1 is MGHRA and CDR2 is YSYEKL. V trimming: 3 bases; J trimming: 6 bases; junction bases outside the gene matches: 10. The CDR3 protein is CASSHAGTSGRRNEQFF. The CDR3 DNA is TGCGCCAGCAGCCACGCTGGGACTAGCGGCCGGCGCAATGAGCAGTTCTTC.

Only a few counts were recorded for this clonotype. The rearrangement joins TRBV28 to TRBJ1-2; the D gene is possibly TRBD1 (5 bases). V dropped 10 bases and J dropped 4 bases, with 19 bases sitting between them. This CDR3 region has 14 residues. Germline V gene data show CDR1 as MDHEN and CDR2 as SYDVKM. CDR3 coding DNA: TGTGCCACCTTCAGGCAGGGACGGGTCTATGGCTACACCTTC. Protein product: CATFRQGRVYGYTF.

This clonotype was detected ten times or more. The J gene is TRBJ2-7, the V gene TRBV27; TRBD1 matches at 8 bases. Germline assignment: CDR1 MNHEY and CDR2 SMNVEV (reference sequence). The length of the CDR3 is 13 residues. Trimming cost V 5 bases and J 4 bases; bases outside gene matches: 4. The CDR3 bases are TGTGCCAGCAGTCCCGGGACAGGATACGAGCAGTACTTC. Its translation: CASSPGTGYEQYF.

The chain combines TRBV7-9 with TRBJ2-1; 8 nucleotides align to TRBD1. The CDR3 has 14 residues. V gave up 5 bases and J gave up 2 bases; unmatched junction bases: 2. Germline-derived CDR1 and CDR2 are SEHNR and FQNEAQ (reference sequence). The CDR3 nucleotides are TGTGCCAGCAGCGGACAGGGTCCCTACAATGAGCAGTTCTTC. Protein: CASSGQGPYNEQFF.

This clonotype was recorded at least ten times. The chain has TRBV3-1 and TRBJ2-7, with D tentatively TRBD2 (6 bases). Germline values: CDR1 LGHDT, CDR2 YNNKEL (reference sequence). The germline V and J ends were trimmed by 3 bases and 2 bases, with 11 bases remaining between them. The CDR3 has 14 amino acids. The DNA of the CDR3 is TGTGCCAGCAGCCAGGGGAGCGGGCCCTACGAGCAGTACTTC. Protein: CASSQGSGPYEQYF.

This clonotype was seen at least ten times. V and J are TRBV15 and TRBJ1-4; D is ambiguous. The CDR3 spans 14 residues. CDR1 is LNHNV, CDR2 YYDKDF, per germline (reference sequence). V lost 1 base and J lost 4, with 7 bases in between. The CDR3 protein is CATSRGGYNEKLFF. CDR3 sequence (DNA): TGTGCCACCAGCAGAGGAGGATATAATGAAAAACTGTTTTTT.

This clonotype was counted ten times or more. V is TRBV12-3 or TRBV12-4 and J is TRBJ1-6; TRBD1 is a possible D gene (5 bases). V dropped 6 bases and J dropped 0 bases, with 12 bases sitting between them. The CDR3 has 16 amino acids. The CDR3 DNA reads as TGTGCCAGCAGCGGACATGCCAGCTCCTATAATTCACCCCTCCACTTT. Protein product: CASSGHASSYNSPLHF.

Here the CDR3 reads CASSFFPGQGHNEQFF. In DNA, the CDR3 is TGTGCCAGCAGCTTTTTTCCGGGACAGGGACACAATGAGCAGTTCTTC. V usage is TRBV7-2 and J usage is TRBJ2-1; 9 bases fit TRBD1. In germline, CDR1 is SGHTA, CDR2 FQGNSA. The CDR3 runs 16 residues. V lost 3 bases and J lost 5; bases outside the gene matches: 8.

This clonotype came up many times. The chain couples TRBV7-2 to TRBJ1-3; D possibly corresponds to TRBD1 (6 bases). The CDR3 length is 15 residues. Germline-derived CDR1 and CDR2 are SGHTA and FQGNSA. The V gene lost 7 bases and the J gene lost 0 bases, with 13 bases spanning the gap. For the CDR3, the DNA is TGTGCCAGCAACCGGGGGGCGAGCTCTGGAAACACCATATATTTT. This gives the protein CASNRGASSGNTIYF.

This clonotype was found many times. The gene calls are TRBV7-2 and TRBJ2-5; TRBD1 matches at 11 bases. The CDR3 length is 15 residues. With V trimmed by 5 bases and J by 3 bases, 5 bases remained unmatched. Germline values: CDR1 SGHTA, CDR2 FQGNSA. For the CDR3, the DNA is TGTGCCAGCAGCCCCGGGACAGGGGGTGAAGAGACCCAGTACTTC. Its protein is CASSPGTGGEETQYF.

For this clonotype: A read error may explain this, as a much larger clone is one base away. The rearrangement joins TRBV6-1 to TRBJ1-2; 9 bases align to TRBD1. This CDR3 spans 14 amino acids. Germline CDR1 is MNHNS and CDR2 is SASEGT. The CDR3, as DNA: TGTGCCAGCAGTGAACTGGGACAGGGCTATGGCTACGCCTTC. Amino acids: CASSELGQGYGYAF.

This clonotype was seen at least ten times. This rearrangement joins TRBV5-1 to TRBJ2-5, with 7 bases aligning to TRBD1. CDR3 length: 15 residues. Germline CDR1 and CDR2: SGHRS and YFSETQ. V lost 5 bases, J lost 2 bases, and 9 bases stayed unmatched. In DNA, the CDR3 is TGCGCCAGCAGGATATGGGGACAGCAACAAGAGACCCAGTACTTC. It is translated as CASRIWGQQQETQYF.

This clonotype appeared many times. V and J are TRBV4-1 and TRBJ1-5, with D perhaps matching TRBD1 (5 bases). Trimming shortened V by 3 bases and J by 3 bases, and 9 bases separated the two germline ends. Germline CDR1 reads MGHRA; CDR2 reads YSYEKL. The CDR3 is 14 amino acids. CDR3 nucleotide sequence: TGCGCCAGCAGCCAGACGGGGGACAATCAGCCCCAGCATTTT. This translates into CASSQTGDNQPQHF.

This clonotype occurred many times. Here the CDR3 reads CASSIFPSGRAGDTQYF. CDR3 coding DNA: TGTGCCAGTAGTATATTTCCTAGCGGGAGGGCCGGAGATACGCAGTATTTT. The rearrangement uses TRBV19 and TRBJ2-3; 12 nucleotides line up with TRBD2. The CDR3 covers 17 residues. V lost 2 bases to trimming and J lost 5 bases; unmatched junction nucleotides: 8. Per germline, CDR1 LNHDA and CDR2 SQIVND (reference sequence).

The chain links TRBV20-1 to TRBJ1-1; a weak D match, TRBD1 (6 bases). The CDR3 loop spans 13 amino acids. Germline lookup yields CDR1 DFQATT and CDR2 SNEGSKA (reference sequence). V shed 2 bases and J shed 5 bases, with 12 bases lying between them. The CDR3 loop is CSARRGLGTEAFF. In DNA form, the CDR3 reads TGCAGTGCTAGAAGGGGGTTGGGGACTGAAGCTTTCTTT.

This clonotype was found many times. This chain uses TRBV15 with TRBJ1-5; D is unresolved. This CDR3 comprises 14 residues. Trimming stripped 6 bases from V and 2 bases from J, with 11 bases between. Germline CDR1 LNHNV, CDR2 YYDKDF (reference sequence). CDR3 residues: CATRRERGNQPQHF. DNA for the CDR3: TGTGCCACCAGGCGGGAACGCGGCAATCAGCCCCAGCATTTT.

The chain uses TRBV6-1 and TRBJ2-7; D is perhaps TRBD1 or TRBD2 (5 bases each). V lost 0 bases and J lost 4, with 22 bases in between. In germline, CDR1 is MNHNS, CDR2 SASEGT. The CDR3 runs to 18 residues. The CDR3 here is CASSEALPGRGGGYEQYF. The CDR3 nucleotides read TGTGCCAGCAGTGAAGCGCTTCCGGGACGAGGTGGGGGATACGAGCAGTACTTC.